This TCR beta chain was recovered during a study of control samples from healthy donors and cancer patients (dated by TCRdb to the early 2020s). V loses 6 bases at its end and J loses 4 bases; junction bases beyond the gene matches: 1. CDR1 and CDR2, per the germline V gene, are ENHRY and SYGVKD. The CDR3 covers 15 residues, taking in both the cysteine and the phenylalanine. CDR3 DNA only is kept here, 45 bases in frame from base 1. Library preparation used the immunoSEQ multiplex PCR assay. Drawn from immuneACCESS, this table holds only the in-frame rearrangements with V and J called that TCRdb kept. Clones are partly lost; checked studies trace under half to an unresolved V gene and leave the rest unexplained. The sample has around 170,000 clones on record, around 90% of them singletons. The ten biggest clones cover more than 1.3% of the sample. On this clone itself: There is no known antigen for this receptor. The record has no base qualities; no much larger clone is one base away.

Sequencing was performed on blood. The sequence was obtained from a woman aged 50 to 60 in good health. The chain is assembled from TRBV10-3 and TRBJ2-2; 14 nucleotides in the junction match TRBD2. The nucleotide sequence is TGTGCCATCAGCGGGACTAGCGGGAGCACCGGGGAGCTGTTTTTT. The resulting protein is CAISGTSGSTGELFF.